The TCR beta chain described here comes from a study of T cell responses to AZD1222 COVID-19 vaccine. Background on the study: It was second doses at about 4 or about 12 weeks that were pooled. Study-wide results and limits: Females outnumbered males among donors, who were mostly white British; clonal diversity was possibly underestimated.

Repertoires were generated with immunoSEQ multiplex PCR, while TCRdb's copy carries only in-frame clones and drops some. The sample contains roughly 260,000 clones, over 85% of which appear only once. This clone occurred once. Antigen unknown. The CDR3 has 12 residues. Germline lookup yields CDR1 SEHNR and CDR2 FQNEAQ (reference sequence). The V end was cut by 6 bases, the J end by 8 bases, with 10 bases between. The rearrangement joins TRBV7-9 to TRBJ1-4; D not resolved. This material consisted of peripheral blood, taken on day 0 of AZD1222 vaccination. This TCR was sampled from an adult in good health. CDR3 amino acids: CASSLEVEKLFF. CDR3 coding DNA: TGTGCCAGCAGTCTGGAGGTGGAAAAACTGTTTTTT.